This entry lists 8 T cell receptor beta chains sequenced from one sample in a study of CD8 T cells in ankylosing spondylitis. TCRdb redid the calling of the 5' RACE reads with MiXCR, one entry per CDR3 protein. Of approximately 200,000 distinct CDR3 sequences listed, about 13% are singletons. Sequencing input: blood, either unsorted or a sorted T cell fraction (not recorded which). Every receptor here comes from a male donor with ankylosing spondylitis or in good health (not recorded which).

The chain combines TRBV12-3 or TRBV12-4 with TRBJ1-3; a possible D gene is TRBD1 (6 bases). Trimming took off 6 bases at V and 0 bases at J, with 24 bases between the two ends. This CDR3 has 19 residues. CDR3: CASSSITGIRPYSGNTIYF. As DNA, the CDR3 is TGTGCCAGCAGCTCTATAACAGGGATCCGACCCTACTCTGGAAACACCATATATTTT.

This clonotype was detected many times. J is TRBJ2-2 and V is TRBV3-1; D uncertain. The CDR3 has 14 residues. Germline V gene lookup returns CDR1 LGHDT and CDR2 YNNKEL (reference sequence). V was clipped by 0 bases and J by 7 bases, with 9 bases between them. CDR3 residues: CASSQEFGYGELFF. CDR3 bases: TGTGCCAGCAGCCAAGAATTTGGGTACGGGGAGCTGTTTTTT.

This clonotype was counted at least ten times. The chain uses TRBV4-1 and TRBJ2-7; D may correspond to TRBD1 or TRBD2 (5 bases each). Germline assignment: CDR1 MGHRA and CDR2 YSYEKL. With 8 bases removed from V and 0 bases from J, the gap between germline ends came to 14 bases. The CDR3 spans 14 residues. CDR3 amino acids: CASARDGYSYEQYF. CDR3 sequence (DNA): TGCGCCAGCGCTCGGGACGGCTACTCCTACGAGCAGTACTTC.

The rearrangement joins TRBV3-1 to TRBJ2-3; weak D call: TRBD1 (6 bases). This CDR3 is built from 15 residues. V lost 3 bases, J lost 2 bases, and 12 bases lay in between. CDR1 LGHDT and CDR2 YNNKEL come from the germline V gene (reference sequence). The CDR3 loop reads CASSHEQGYTDTQYF. The CDR3 bases are TGTGCCAGCAGCCATGAACAGGGCTACACAGATACGCAGTATTTT.

V gene TRBV7-8 combines with J gene TRBJ2-1; 7 bases fit TRBD1. Germline CDR1 reads SGHVS; CDR2 reads FQNEAQ. V lost 2 bases to trimming and J lost 4 bases; unmatched junction nucleotides: 11. This CDR3 comprises 17 residues. The CDR3 is CASSLFDRAVAYNEQFF. As DNA, the CDR3 is TGTGCCAGCAGCTTATTTGACAGGGCGGTTGCATACAATGAGCAGTTCTTC.

This clonotype has a handful of counts. The chain employs TRBV3-1 and TRBJ2-1; D is undetermined. CDR1 is LGHDT and CDR2 is YNNKEL in the germline V gene (reference sequence). V lost 1 base to trimming and J lost 1 base, with 5 bases between them. The CDR3 is made up of 14 amino acids. The CDR3 is CASSQGTSYNEQFF. CDR3 sequence (DNA): TGTGCCAGCAGCCAAGGAACTTCCTACAATGAGCAGTTCTTC.

This clonotype was observed a handful of times. This chain joins TRBV4-1 and TRBJ2-1; D remains ambiguous. The CDR3 is made up of 12 amino acids. V lost 3 bases and J 10 bases, leaving 10 bases between the germline ends. Germline values: CDR1 MGHRA, CDR2 YSYEKL. The CDR3 DNA follows: TGCGCCAGCAGCCATCATCAGGTGGAGCAGTTCTTC. Amino acid sequence: CASSHHQVEQFF.

This rearrangement joins TRBV9 to TRBJ2-1; the match to TRBD2 covers 11 bases. The CDR3 is 14 residues long. V shed 2 bases and J 5 bases; nucleotides not matched to a gene: 0. CDR1 is SGDLS, CDR2 YYNGEE, per germline. CDR3: CASSVGLADNEQFF. CDR3 nucleotide sequence: TGTGCCAGCAGCGTGGGACTAGCGGACAATGAGCAGTTCTTC.